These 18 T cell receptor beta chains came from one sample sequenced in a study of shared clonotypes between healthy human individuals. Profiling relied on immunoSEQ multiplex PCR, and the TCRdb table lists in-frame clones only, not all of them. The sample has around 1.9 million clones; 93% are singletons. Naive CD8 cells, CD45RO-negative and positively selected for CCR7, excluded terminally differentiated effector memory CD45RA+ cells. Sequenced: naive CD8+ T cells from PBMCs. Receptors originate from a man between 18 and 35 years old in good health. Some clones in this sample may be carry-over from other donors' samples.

CDR3 bases: TGCGCCAGCAGCCAAGATATGGCCCTAGCGGAAACTGTCACCTACGAGCAGTACTTC. Translation: CASSQDMALAETVTYEQYF. The gene calls are TRBV4-3 and TRBJ2-7; 7 bases match TRBD2. This CDR3 contains 19 residues. The V gene's germline CDR1 is LGHNA and CDR2 YSLEER. V lost 0 bases and J lost 2; bases outside the gene matches: 16.

The CDR3 bases are TGTGCCAGCAGCCCCAGACTAGCTCCTGTCGGGCAGTATTTT. Amino acids: CASSPRLAPVGQYF. The V gene is TRBV13, the J gene TRBJ2-3; 7 bases are a match to TRBD2. The CDR3 has 14 amino acids. J gave up 11 bases and V 5 bases, and 13 bases lay outside the gene matches. Germline CDR1 is PRHDT and CDR2 is FYEKMQ (reference sequence).

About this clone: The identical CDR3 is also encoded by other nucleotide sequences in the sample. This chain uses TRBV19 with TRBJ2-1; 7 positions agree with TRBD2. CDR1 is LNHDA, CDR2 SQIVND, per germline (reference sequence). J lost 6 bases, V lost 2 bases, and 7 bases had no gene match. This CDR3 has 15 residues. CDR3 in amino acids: CASSILAGVGNEQFF. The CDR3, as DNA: TGTGCCAGTAGTATATTGGCGGGAGTGGGCAATGAGCAGTTCTTC. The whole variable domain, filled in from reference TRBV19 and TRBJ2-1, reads DGGITQSPKYLFRKEGQNVTLSCEQNLNHDAMYWYRQDPGQGLRLIYYSQIVNDFQKGDIAEGYSVSREKKESFPLTVTSAQKNPTAFYLCASSILAGVGNEQFFGPGTRLTVL.

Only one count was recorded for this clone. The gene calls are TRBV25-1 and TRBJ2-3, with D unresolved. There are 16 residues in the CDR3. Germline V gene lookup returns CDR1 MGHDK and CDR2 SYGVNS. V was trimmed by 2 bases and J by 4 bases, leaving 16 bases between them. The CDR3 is CASSEGGRPTSDTQYF. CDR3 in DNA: TGTGCCAGCAGTGAAGGCGGCCGACCAACGTCAGATACGCAGTATTTT.

The CDR3 loop reads CASSLAGLAGGYEQYF. Here the CDR3 DNA reads TGTGCCAGCAGCTTGGCCGGGCTAGCGGGAGGCTACGAGCAGTACTTC. The gene calls are TRBV5-4 and TRBJ2-7; 11 positions agree with TRBD2. The CDR3 length is 16 residues. CDR1 is SGHNT and CDR2 is YYREEE in the germline V gene (reference sequence). Trimming took 0 bases from V and 3 from J; bases not matched to a gene: 5.

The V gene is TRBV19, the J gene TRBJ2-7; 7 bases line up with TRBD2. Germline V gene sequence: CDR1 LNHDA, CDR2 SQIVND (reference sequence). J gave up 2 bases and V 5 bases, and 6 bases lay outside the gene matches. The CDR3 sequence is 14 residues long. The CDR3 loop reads CASSPFAGAYEQYF. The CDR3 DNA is TGTGCCAGTAGTCCCTTTGCGGGAGCCTACGAGCAGTACTTC.

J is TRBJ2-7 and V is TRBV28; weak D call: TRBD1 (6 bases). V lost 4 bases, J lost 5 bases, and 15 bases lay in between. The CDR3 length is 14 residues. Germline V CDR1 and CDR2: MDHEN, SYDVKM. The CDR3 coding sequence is TGTGCCAGCAGTTCGCCTACAGGGTGGAACGAGCAGTACTTC. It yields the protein CASSSPTGWNEQYF.

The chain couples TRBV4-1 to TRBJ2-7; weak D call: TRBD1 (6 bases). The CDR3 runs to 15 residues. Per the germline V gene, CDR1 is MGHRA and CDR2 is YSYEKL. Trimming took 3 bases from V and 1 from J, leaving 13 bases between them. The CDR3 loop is CASSHVQGGSYEQYF. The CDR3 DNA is TGCGCCAGCAGCCACGTACAGGGTGGGTCCTACGAGCAGTACTTC.

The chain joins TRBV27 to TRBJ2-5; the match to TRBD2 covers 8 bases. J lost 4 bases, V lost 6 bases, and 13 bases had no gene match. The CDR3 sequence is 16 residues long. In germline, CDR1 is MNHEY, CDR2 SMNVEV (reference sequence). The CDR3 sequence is CASRHGGAGEVETQYF. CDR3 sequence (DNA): TGTGCCAGCAGACACGGAGGAGCGGGAGAGGTAGAGACCCAGTACTTC.

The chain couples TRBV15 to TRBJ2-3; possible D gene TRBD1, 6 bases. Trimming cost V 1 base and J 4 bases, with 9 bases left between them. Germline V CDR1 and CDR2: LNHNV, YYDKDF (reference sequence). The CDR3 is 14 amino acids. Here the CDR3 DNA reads TGTGCCACCAGCAGAGTTCCAGGGGCAGATACGCAGTATTTT. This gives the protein CATSRVPGADTQYF.

The CDR3 sequence: CASGSAQREETQYF. As DNA, the CDR3 is TGTGCTAGTGGCTCAGCCCAGAGAGAAGAGACCCAGTACTTC. This sequence joins TRBV12-5 and TRBJ2-5; no clear D. There are 14 residues in the CDR3. CDR1 is LGHNT and CDR2 is FRNRAP in the germline V gene. Trimming removed 6 bases from V and 3 bases from J, with 14 bases in between. The variable domain in full, with the rest retrieved from reference TRBV12-5 and TRBJ2-5, is DARVTQTPRHKVTEMGQEVTMRCQPILGHNTVFWYRQTMMQGLELLAYFRNRAPLDDSGMPKDRFSAEMPDATLATLKIQPSEPRDSAVYFCASGSAQREETQYFGPGTRLLVL.

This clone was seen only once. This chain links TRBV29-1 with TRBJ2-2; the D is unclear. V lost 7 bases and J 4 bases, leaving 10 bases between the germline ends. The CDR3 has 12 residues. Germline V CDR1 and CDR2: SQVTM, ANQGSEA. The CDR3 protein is CSALPLTGELFF. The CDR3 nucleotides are TGCAGCGCCCTTCCCCTCACCGGGGAGCTGTTTTTT.

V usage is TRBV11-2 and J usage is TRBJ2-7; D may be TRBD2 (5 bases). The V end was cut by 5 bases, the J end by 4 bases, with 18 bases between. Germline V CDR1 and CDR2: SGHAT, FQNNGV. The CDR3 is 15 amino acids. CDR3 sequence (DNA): TGTGCCAGCAGCGACGCCAGCCTCGGGGTGTACGAGCAGTACTTC. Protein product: CASSDASLGVYEQYF.

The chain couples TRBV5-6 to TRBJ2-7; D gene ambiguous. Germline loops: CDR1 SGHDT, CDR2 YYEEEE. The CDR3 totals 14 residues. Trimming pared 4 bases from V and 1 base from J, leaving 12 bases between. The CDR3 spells CASSPGLGSYEQYF. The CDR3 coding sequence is TGTGCCAGCAGCCCCGGGTTAGGGTCCTACGAGCAGTACTTC.

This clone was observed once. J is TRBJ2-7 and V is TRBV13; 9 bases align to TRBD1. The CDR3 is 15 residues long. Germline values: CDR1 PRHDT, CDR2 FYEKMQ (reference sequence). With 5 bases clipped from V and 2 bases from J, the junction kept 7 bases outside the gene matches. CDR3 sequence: CASSPRDRVTYEQYF. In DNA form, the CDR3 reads TGTGCCAGCAGCCCCCGGGACAGGGTGACCTACGAGCAGTACTTC.

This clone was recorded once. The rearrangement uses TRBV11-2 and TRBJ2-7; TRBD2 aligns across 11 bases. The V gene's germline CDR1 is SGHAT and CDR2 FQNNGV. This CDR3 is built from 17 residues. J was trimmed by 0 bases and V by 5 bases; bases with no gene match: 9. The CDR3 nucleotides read TGTGCCAGCAGCCCGTGGACTAGCGGGCGTAGCTCCTACGAGCAGTACTTC. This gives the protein CASSPWTSGRSSYEQYF.

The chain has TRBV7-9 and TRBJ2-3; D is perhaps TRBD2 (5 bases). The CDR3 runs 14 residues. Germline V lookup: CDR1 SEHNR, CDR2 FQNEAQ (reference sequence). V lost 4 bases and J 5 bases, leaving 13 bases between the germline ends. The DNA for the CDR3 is TGTGCCAGCAGCTCGAGGGAGTGGGAAGATACGCAGTATTTT. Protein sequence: CASSSREWEDTQYF.

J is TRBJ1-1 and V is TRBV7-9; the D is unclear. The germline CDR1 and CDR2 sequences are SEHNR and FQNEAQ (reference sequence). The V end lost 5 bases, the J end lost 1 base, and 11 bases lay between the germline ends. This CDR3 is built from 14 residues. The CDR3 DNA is TGTGCCAGCAGCCACGGACGCTCGAACACTGAAGCTTTCTTT. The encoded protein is CASSHGRSNTEAFF.